This entry lists 3 T cell receptor beta chains sequenced from one sample in a study of cytotoxic CD8 clonotypes in ibrutinib-treated CLL. Clones were sequenced by immunoSEQ multiplex PCR, and TCRdb holds only the in-frame ones, with some missing. The sample includes under 150,000 clones, around 84% of them seen just once. Sequencing was performed on PBMCs, taken after 24 months of ibrutinib treatment. These receptors were collected from a human donor with chronic lymphocytic leukemia.

This clone appeared a few times. The chain uses TRBV27 and TRBJ2-7, with 8 bases fitting TRBD1. Germline CDR1 and CDR2: MNHEY and SMNVEV (reference sequence). The length of the CDR3 is 15 residues. V lost 2 bases and J lost 3; bases outside the gene matches: 6. The CDR3 DNA reads as TGTGCCAGCAGTTTAGCGGGACAGGCCGGCTACGAGCAGTACTTC. Translating it yields CASSLAGQAGYEQYF.

The V gene is TRBV5-5, the J gene TRBJ1-4; no reliable D call. V dropped 2 bases and J dropped 7 bases, with 12 bases sitting between them. CDR3 length: 14 amino acids. CDR1 and CDR2 from the germline V gene are SGHKS and YYEKEE (reference sequence). CDR3 sequence (DNA): TGTGCCAGCAGCTTTTACCAGGATCTTGAAAAACTGTTTTTT. It encodes CASSFYQDLEKLFF.

The chain combines TRBV10-3 with TRBJ1-1; maybe TRBD1 (5 bases). The CDR3 runs 14 residues. Germline lookup yields CDR1 ENHRY and CDR2 SYGVKD. V lost 4 bases and J 8 bases, leaving 17 bases between the germline ends. The CDR3 reads CAISVGRQNWEAFF. The DNA for the CDR3 is TGTGCCATCAGTGTGGGACGGCAGAACTGGGAAGCTTTCTTT.